This T cell receptor (beta chain) originates from a study of blood T cell repertoires in COVID-19. About the research overall: The United States, Italy and Spain supplied acute and convalescent COVID-19 samples. PBMCs, B-cell-depleted T cells, or T cells provided the cDNA or gDNA that made up the material.

As handled by the study authors: Reference gene primer amplification gave estimated nucleated cell counts. Some clones are missing from TCRdb's copy, which holds only in-frame ones; the method was immunoSEQ multiplex PCR. V and J calls and clone size are copied from that table; D and trimming were computed from the DNA. The sample carries 83,000 or so clones, 82% recorded once. The CDR3 covers 15 residues. The ends lost 4 bases at V and 3 bases at J; junction bases unmatched: 6. The germline V gene has CDR1 SGHTA and CDR2 FQGNSA. Sequenced input: peripheral blood. The gene calls are TRBV7-2 and TRBJ1-3; 7 bases are shared with TRBD1. The receptor was derived from a human donor in a cohort sampled during active COVID-19. The CDR3 spells CASSSERGHGNTIYF. The DNA for the CDR3 is TGTGCCAGCAGCTCAGAAAGGGGGCATGGAAACACCATATATTTT.